The T cell receptor (beta chain) described here comes from a study of blood T cells in healthy people across ages. The sample holds a few counts of this clonotype. Antigen: not known. Sample-barcoded 5' priming and a J-beta primer mix drove a second PCR of about 6 to 11 cycles. In TCRdb, the 5' RACE reads were re-called with MiXCR into one record per CDR3 protein. Of 760,000 or so distinct CDR3 sequences listed, around a quarter were seen once; the top ten hold roughly 9%. V lost 4 bases, J lost 4 bases, and 11 bases stayed unmatched. The CDR3 covers 16 residues. Germline V CDR1 and CDR2: SGHRS, YFSETQ. Notes on the study in general: Strong correlation was found linking TCR beta diversity to naive T cell percentage. With donor CMV status unknown, expanded clonotype changes were possibly confounded.

These records were also assigned to another study, of T cells of mothers and their children. That report adds: Donation was provided by three healthy Caucasian mothers along with their six children.

The receptor was isolated from a boy younger than 18 in good health. The sequenced sample was blood. The chain joins TRBV5-1 to TRBJ1-2; TRBD1 agrees at 9 bases. CDR3 protein: CASSDLTGGESYGYTF. The DNA for the CDR3 is TGCGCCAGCAGCGATCTGACAGGGGGAGAGTCCTATGGCTACACCTTC.